Shown below are 17 T cell receptor beta chains from a single sample sequenced in a study of T-cell reconstitution after alpha-beta-depleted transplantation in children listed by TCRdb under 2016. Receptor libraries were prepared by PCR. Sequencing instrument: Illumina HiSeq 2500. TCR libraries were prepared with molecular barcoding, using unique molecular identifiers to normalize TCRbeta repertoire quantification. The raw public data were reprocessed by TCRdb itself: fastp quality trimming at Q25, MiXCR clonotype calling, in-frame beta chains only. Here each entry gathers all rows of one CDR3 protein and keeps the most common genes and DNA. This sample holds about 830,000 distinct CDR3 sequences; approximately 15% were observed only once. The ten largest clones add up to roughly 5% of the sample. The treatment or condition label for this specimen denotes: allogeneic hematopoietic cell transplantation with graft depleted of TCRalphabeta T cells and CD19 B cells.

The sequencing used PBMCs, mostly from graft donor cells, collected 360 days after TCRalphabeta/CD19-depleted stem cell transplant. The receptors were sampled from a male patient aged 5 to 17 who had a stem cell transplant for acute lymphoblastic leukemia, so the T cells may come from the graft donor.

V usage is TRBV28 and J usage is TRBJ2-1; 7 nucleotides agree with TRBD2. Germline V gene lookup returns CDR1 MDHEN and CDR2 SYDVKM. The V and J ends lost 5 bases and 8 bases, in that order; junction bases with no gene match: 6. The CDR3 contains 13 residues. CDR3 DNA sequence: TGTGCCAGCAGTCGGACTAGAAGCGATGAGCAGTTCTTC. This gives the protein CASSRTRSDEQFF. Using reference TRBV28 and TRBJ2-1 for the parts outside the CDR3, the full variable domain is DVKVTQSSRYLVKRTGEKVFLECVQDMDHENMFWYRQDPGLGLRLIYFSYDVKMKEKGDIPEGYSVSREKKERFSLILESASTNQTSMYLCASSRTRSDEQFFGPGTRLTVL.

A few counts support this clonotype. The gene calls are TRBV11-2 and TRBJ2-2; 10 bases are shared with TRBD1. This CDR3 is 18 amino acids long. In germline, CDR1 is SGHAT, CDR2 FQNNGV. V lost 0 bases, J lost 1 base, and 5 bases stayed unmatched. The CDR3 sequence: CASSLERRTGGNTGELFF. DNA for the CDR3: TGTGCCAGCAGCTTAGAACGGAGGACAGGGGGGAACACCGGGGAGCTGTTTTTT.

The chain recombines TRBV24-1 with TRBJ1-6; the D is unclear. CDR1 and CDR2 (germline): KGHDR, SFDVKD. The V end was cut by 6 bases, the J end by 7 bases, with 12 bases between. CDR3 length: 14 residues. CDR3 in DNA: TGTGCCACCAGTCTAGGAGGGTGGAATTCACCCCTCCACTTT. Protein product: CATSLGGWNSPLHF.

This clonotype appeared many times. This chain links TRBV5-1 with TRBJ2-7; D gene ambiguous. Per the germline V gene, CDR1 is SGHRS and CDR2 is YFSETQ. The CDR3 covers 12 residues. V was cut by 7 bases and J by 7 bases, with 15 bases left in between. In DNA form, the CDR3 reads TGCGCCAGCGGATACGACGTAATGGAGCAGTACTTC. It is translated as CASGYDVMEQYF.

This CDR3 is CSAAGVDTGANVLTF. In DNA form, the CDR3 reads TGCAGTGCTGCAGGGGTAGATACTGGGGCCAACGTCCTGACTTTC. V and J are TRBV20-1 and TRBJ2-6; the D gene is possibly TRBD1 (6 bases). V shed 5 bases and J shed 2 bases, with 13 bases lying between them. CDR1 DFQATT and CDR2 SNEGSKA come from the germline V gene (reference sequence). The CDR3 has 15 residues.

The V call is TRBV6-1, the J call TRBJ1-4; D is undetermined. The V gene lost 6 bases and the J gene lost 10 bases, with 15 bases spanning the gap. The germline CDR1 and CDR2 sequences are MNHNS and SASEGT. The CDR3 has 13 amino acids. The CDR3 coding sequence is TGTGCCAGCAGGAGGGAAGACCCAGGAAAACTGTTTTTT. Translated, it gives CASRREDPGKLFF.

This clonotype has a count of ten or more. This rearrangement joins TRBV9 to TRBJ2-1, with a tentative D call TRBD2 (5 bases). Germline-derived CDR1 and CDR2 are SGDLS and YYNGEE. V was cut by 4 bases and J by 9 bases, with 23 bases left in between. The CDR3 has 16 residues. The chain's CDR3 is CASSPPTTAPVVEQFF. In DNA, the CDR3 is TGTGCCAGCAGCCCCCCGACTACAGCGCCGGTAGTTGAGCAGTTCTTC.

The V and J genes are TRBV2 and TRBJ2-1; 8 positions match TRBD2. Trimming cost V 9 bases and J 0 bases; bases outside gene matches: 10. CDR1 and CDR2 from the germline V gene are SNHLY and FYNNEI. There are 16 residues in the CDR3. This CDR3 is CARSEVAGYSYNEQFF. CDR3 DNA: TGTGCCAGATCGGAGGTAGCGGGATACTCCTACAATGAGCAGTTCTTC.

This clonotype occurred a few times. CDR3 region: CASSPWDARKETQYF. For the CDR3, the DNA is TGTGCCAGCAGTCCGTGGGACGCACGAAAAGAGACCCAGTACTTC. The gene calls are TRBV27 and TRBJ2-5; TRBD1 or TRBD2 may be the D gene (5 bases each). Trimming stripped 5 bases from V and 3 bases from J, with 16 bases between. CDR3 length equals 15 residues. The germline CDR1 and CDR2 sequences are MNHEY and SMNVEV (reference sequence).

The V call is TRBV5-5, the J call TRBJ2-1; 7 bases map to TRBD1. Germline CDR1 and CDR2: SGHKS and YYEKEE (reference sequence). V trimming: 1 base; J trimming: 4 bases; junction bases outside the gene matches: 5. The CDR3 spans 15 residues. CDR3 in amino acids: CASSLLKDRYNEQFF. DNA for the CDR3: TGTGCCAGCAGCTTGCTTAAGGACAGGTACAATGAGCAGTTCTTC.

The chain couples TRBV4-1 to TRBJ2-1, with 14 bases that match TRBD2. Trimming removed 4 bases from V and 9 bases from J; junction bases left unmatched: 11. This CDR3 region has 17 residues. CDR1 MGHRA and CDR2 YSYEKL come from the germline V gene. CDR3 protein: CASSPTPGLAGVSEQFF. CDR3 bases: TGCGCCAGCAGCCCGACCCCGGGACTAGCGGGAGTCAGTGAGCAGTTCTTC.

The sample holds a few counts of this clonotype. The chain uses TRBV29-1 and TRBJ1-4; D remains ambiguous. The CDR3 runs to 12 residues. Germline loops: CDR1 SQVTM, CDR2 ANQGSEA. Trimming took off 7 bases at V and 0 bases at J, with 6 bases between the two ends. CDR3 sequence reads: CSGTSTNEKLFF. As DNA, the CDR3 is TGCAGCGGGACTTCAACTAATGAAAAACTGTTTTTT.

This clonotype was found a few times. The chain employs TRBV7-9 and TRBJ2-7; D is possibly TRBD1 or TRBD2 (5 bases each). The CDR3 extends over 16 amino acids. The V gene's germline CDR1 is SEHNR and CDR2 FQNEAQ (reference sequence). Trimming took off 7 bases at V and 1 base at J, with 20 bases between the two ends. CDR3: CASKRPPGTASYEQYF. The CDR3 nucleotides are TGTGCCAGCAAAAGGCCCCCCGGGACCGCTTCCTACGAGCAGTACTTC.

V gene TRBV10-3 combines with J gene TRBJ2-7; no firm D call. The CDR3 covers 18 residues. Per the germline V gene, CDR1 is ENHRY and CDR2 is SYGVKD. With 0 bases removed from V and 0 bases from J, the gap between germline ends came to 18 bases. The CDR3 coding sequence is TGTGCCATCAGTGAGTCGATCCAGGACCTAAGGGCCTCCTACGAGCAGTACTTC. It codes for CAISESIQDLRASYEQYF.

The V and J genes are TRBV12-3 or TRBV12-4 and TRBJ2-3, with 7 bases lining up with TRBD1. CDR3 size: 16 residues. V dropped 4 bases and J dropped 2; count of bases not matched to a gene: 9. In DNA form, the CDR3 reads TGTGCCAGCAGTTCCACCTACAGGGGATCCACAGATACGCAGTATTTT. It codes for CASSSTYRGSTDTQYF.

This clonotype was seen only a few times. CDR3 sequence: CASSPPRVTYNEQFF. In DNA form, the CDR3 reads TGTGCCAGCAGTCCCCCCAGGGTGACCTACAATGAGCAGTTCTTC. The chain has TRBV6-1 and TRBJ2-1; D possibly corresponds to TRBD1 (5 bases). Germline V lookup: CDR1 MNHNS, CDR2 SASEGT. Trimming took 5 bases from V and 2 from J, leaving 13 bases between them. The CDR3 length is 15 residues.

This chain connects TRBV15 to TRBJ1-5; unclear D gene. V was pared by 6 bases and J by 3 bases, with 6 bases between. CDR3 length equals 12 residues. Germline lookup yields CDR1 LNHNV and CDR2 YYDKDF (reference sequence). Written as DNA, the CDR3 is TGTGCCACCAGGGGGAACAATCAGCCCCAGCATTTT. Residues: CATRGNNQPQHF.